A selection of T cell receptor beta chains follows, all from one sample in a study of blood T cell repertoires in COVID-19. Some clones are missing from TCRdb's copy, which holds only in-frame ones; the method was immunoSEQ multiplex PCR. The data contain 250,000 to 350,000 clones, 84% of them singletons. Source material: peripheral blood. The receptor set was obtained from a human donor with COVID-19, enrolled during active disease. The donor label of this sample is uncertain. Each CDR3 is given with its conserved first and last residue. The D gene is left open where the match is weak. Only some rows state a clone size, as once, few, many or a class for expanded clones.

CDR3nt | CDR3aa | j_gene | abundance | v_gene | d_gene
TGTGCCAGCAGCCCCGGGACAGGGATTGACGATGAGCAGTTCTTC | CASSPGTGIDDEQFF | TRBJ2-1 | . | TRBV7-3 | TRBD1
TGTGCCATCAAACAGGGGGCTCGTGGGAACACTGAAGCTTTCTTT | CAIKQGARGNTEAFF | TRBJ1-1 | . | TRBV10-3 | TRBD1
TGTGCCAGCAGTTTTGGGGGAGGTAGGGAGACCCAGTACTTC | CASSFGGGRETQYF | TRBJ2-5 | . | TRBV28 | .
TGCGCCAGCAGCTTGGGGGGCGGCGACGAGACCCAGTACTTC | CASSLGGGDETQYF | TRBJ2-5 | . | TRBV5-1 | .
TGTGCCAGCAGCTTTACTCCTTCCTACGAGCAGTACTTC | CASSFTPSYEQYF | TRBJ2-7 | . | TRBV7-2 | .
TGTGCCAGCAGCTTAGATCCGGGATCAGATACGCAGTATTTT | CASSLDPGSDTQYF | TRBJ2-3 | . | TRBV7-3 | .
TGTGCCAGCAGCAGGGAGACGACCTACGAGCAGTACTTC | CASSRETTYEQYF | TRBJ2-7 | . | TRBV5-4 | .
TGTGCCAGCAGCTCTGGCGGGGGGGATTCACCCCTCCACTTT | CASSSGGGDSPLHF | TRBJ1-6 | . | TRBV7-9 | .
TGCGCCAGCAGCTTGGGTACGGGCAGGGGTGGAGAGACCCAGTACTTC | CASSLGTGRGGETQYF | TRBJ2-5 | . | TRBV5-1 | .
TGTGCCAGCAGTTCCCCGGCAGAGGGTAATGAAAAACTGTTTTTT | CASSSPAEGNEKLFF | TRBJ1-4 | . | TRBV6-5 | .
TGTGCCAGCAGTTTATTCGCCAGGGAGGGCTATGGCTACACCTTC | CASSLFAREGYGYTF | TRBJ1-2 | . | TRBV27 | .
TGTGCCAGCAGTTTGGACTTATCGGACTACGAGCAGTACTTC | CASSLDLSDYEQYF | TRBJ2-7 | . | TRBV6-5 | .
TGCAGCGGCCTTCCGGGACAGGGTGAGAAAGTTTACTTC | CSGLPGQGEKVYF | TRBJ2-5 | . | TRBV29-1 | TRBD1
TGTGCCTGGAGTCAGGGTATTGTAAACACCATATATTTT | CAWSQGIVNTIYF | TRBJ1-3 | . | TRBV30 | .
TGTGCCAGCAGCCAGCATCCCGGGGAGCAGTACTTC | CASSQHPGEQYF | TRBJ2-7 | . | TRBV12-1 | .
TGTGCCAGCTCACCCCTTGGGGGGGAGAATTCACCCCTCCACTTT | CASSPLGGENSPLHF | TRBJ1-6 | few | TRBV18 | .
TGTGCCTGGAGTGCGGGACAGTCAGGGGGCTACACCTTC | CAWSAGQSGGYTF | TRBJ1-2 | . | TRBV30 | TRBD1
TGCGCCAGCAGCTTCCTACCCGACAGTTCCTATGGCTACACCTTC | CASSFLPDSSYGYTF | TRBJ1-2 | . | TRBV5-1 | .
TGTGCCAGCAGTTACCAACTAGCGGGAGTCGGGGAGCTGTTTTTT | CASSYQLAGVGELFF | TRBJ2-2 | . | TRBV6-5 | TRBD2
TGTGCCAGCAGTTACTCCCCGGGACAAGGCTATGGCTACACCTTC | CASSYSPGQGYGYTF | TRBJ1-2 | . | TRBV6-5 | .
TGTGCCAGCAGGGGTAGGACAGGGCCCGTACAGCCCCAGCATTTT | CASRGRTGPVQPQHF | TRBJ1-5 | few | TRBV28 | TRBD1
TGTGCCAGCAGTTTATGGCGACTAGCGGGAGTTAATGAGCAGTTCTTC | CASSLWRLAGVNEQFF | TRBJ2-1 | . | TRBV27 | TRBD2
TGTGCCAGCACCGACCGTAGCGGAAACTACGAGCAGTACTTC | CASTDRSGNYEQYF | TRBJ2-7 | . | TRBV5-5 | .
TGCAGCGTTGGGGGGACGGACAGGTACTACGAGCAGTACTTC | CSVGGTDRYYEQYF | TRBJ2-7 | few | TRBV29-1 | TRBD1
TGTGCCAGCAGCTTAGCAGGGGGCTTTAGCACCGGGGAGCTGTTTTTT | CASSLAGGFSTGELFF | TRBJ2-2 | . | TRBV7-2 | TRBD1
TGTGCCTGGACCCCTGGGGGGTACCAAGAGACCCAGTACTTC | CAWTPGGYQETQYF | TRBJ2-5 | . | TRBV30 | .
TGTGCCAGCAGCCAGAGGGGGCAGGGGACGCATTATAGCAATCAGCCCCAGCATTTT | CASSQRGQGTHYSNQPQHF | TRBJ1-5 | . | TRBV14 | TRBD1
TGTGCCAGCAGCCAAGAGGGGACAGGACGGGATGGCTACACCTTC | CASSQEGTGRDGYTF | TRBJ1-2 | few | TRBV3-1/TRBV3-2 | TRBD1
TGTGCCAGCACTTTGGGCGGGGAGGGGTATTCGTGTTTT | CASTLGGEGYSCF | TRBJ2-2 | . | TRBV6-5 | TRBD2
TGTGCCTGGAGTGTACGAGGGAGGGGGACTGAAGCTTTCTTT | CAWSVRGRGTEAFF | TRBJ1-1 | . | TRBV30 | .
TGTGCCAGCAGTCCTTTACAGAGTTCGAACACTGAAGCTTTCTTT | CASSPLQSSNTEAFF | TRBJ1-1 | . | TRBV27 | .
TGTGCCAGCAGCTTTTCCTTGACTAGCGGGCTCCCTCAGTTCTTC | CASSFSLTSGLPQFF | TRBJ2-1 | . | TRBV7-2 | TRBD2
TGTGCCAGCAGCCAAACTTTGACAGGGGTTGATGAGCAGTTCTTC | CASSQTLTGVDEQFF | TRBJ2-1 | . | TRBV7-9 | TRBD1
TGTGCCAGCAGTTACTCGGGGGACAGCCGCTTCTATGGCTACACCTTC | CASSYSGDSRFYGYTF | TRBJ1-2 | . | TRBV6-5 | TRBD1
TGTGCCAGCAGCGCCATAGCGGGAGTAGGATACAATGAGCAGTTCTTC | CASSAIAGVGYNEQFF | TRBJ2-1 | . | TRBV7-3 | TRBD2
TGCGCCAGCAGCCCGGGGAGCGGTAGCACAGATACGCAGTATTTT | CASSPGSGSTDTQYF | TRBJ2-3 | . | TRBV5-1 | .
TGTGCCAGCCGATCGAACCGGGGTTCCTACAATGAGCAGTTCTTC | CASRSNRGSYNEQFF | TRBJ2-1 | . | TRBV28 | .
TGTGCCAGCAGTCCCCTCCGGACAGGCACTGAAGCTTTCTTT | CASSPLRTGTEAFF | TRBJ1-1 | . | TRBV28 | TRBD1
TGTGCCAGCAGCCAGAGACAGGGGGCAGGAGAGACCCAGTACTTC | CASSQRQGAGETQYF | TRBJ2-5 | . | TRBV11-3 | TRBD1
TGTGCCAGTAGCCCTGACAGGGGTAAAGAGACCCAGTACTTC | CASSPDRGKETQYF | TRBJ2-5 | . | TRBV19 | TRBD1
TGTGCCAGCTACACAGATACGCAGTATTTT | CASYTDTQYF | TRBJ2-3 | . | TRBV6-5 | .
TGTGCCATCAGTGAGCAGGCCCGGGAGACCCAGTACTTC | CAISEQARETQYF | TRBJ2-5 | many | TRBV10-3 | .
TGTGCCAGCAGCTTACCCCCGCTAGCGGGTAGGAAGGATCTGTTCTTC | CASSLPPLAGRKDLFF | TRBJ2-1 | . | TRBV7-2 | TRBD2